This T cell receptor (beta chain) stems from a study of control samples from healthy donors and cancer patients. Clones were sequenced by immunoSEQ multiplex PCR, and TCRdb holds only the in-frame ones, with some missing. The sample shows 150,000 or so clones, 85% to 95% of them seen only once. CDR1 is MNHEY and CDR2 is SVGAGI in the germline V gene. The J segment lost 4 bases and the V segment lost 4 bases, leaving 7 bases of the junction unmatched. This CDR3 has 15 amino acids. The chain recombines TRBV6-5 with TRBJ1-2, with 9 bases that match TRBD1. This TCR was recovered from a man aged 35 to 55 in good health. The sample taken for sequencing was blood. The CDR3 DNA reads TGTGCCAGCAGTTCCGGGACAGGGCACTTCTATGGCTACACCTTC. Protein product: CASSSGTGHFYGYTF.